This T cell receptor (beta chain) was captured in a study of blood T cell repertoires in COVID-19. The wider study: T cells, B-cell-depleted T cells, or PBMCs provided the cDNA or gDNA that served as material.

As regards this clone: The sample contains more than one DNA sequence encoding this CDR3.

CDR1 is SGHRS, CDR2 YFSETQ, per germline. The CDR3 loop spans 18 amino acids. The trim removed 0 bases at V and 3 bases at J, leaving 8 bases unmatched. The authors' processing: The assay estimated nucleated cells by amplifying reference gene primers. TCRdb's table, derived via immunoSEQ multiplex PCR, lists solely in-frame clones and lacks some. V and J calls and clone size are copied from that table; D and trimming were computed from the DNA. Here the sample spans about 200,000 clones, around 86% being singletons. The receptor was isolated from a middle-aged man with acute COVID-19. The chain joins TRBV5-1 to TRBJ2-1; 11 bases agree with TRBD2. The sequencing input was PBMCs or T cells enriched from blood (not recorded which). The CDR3 here is CASSLGYSSGRVYNEQFF. DNA of the CDR3: TGCGCCAGCAGCTTGGGGTATAGTAGCGGGAGGGTCTACAATGAGCAGTTCTTC.